This TCR beta chain stems from a study of technical replicates of blood from several donors. This table comes from immunoSEQ multiplex PCR, and its TCRdb copy is limited to in-frame clones, with some not included. Of about 97,000 clones in the sample, about 95% were seen once. Sample: T cells isolated from PBMCs. This TCR was sampled from a human donor in good health.

Here the CDR3 reads CASSFGQVQRNTEAFF. The DNA for the CDR3 is TGTGCCAGCAGCTTCGGACAGGTTCAAAGGAACACTGAAGCTTTCTTT. The V call is TRBV7-9, the J call TRBJ1-1, with 7 bases lining up with TRBD1. Losses at the gene ends were 3 bases for V and 1 base for J; bases not matched to a gene: 8. The germline CDR1 and CDR2 sequences are SEHNR and FQNEAQ (reference sequence). This CDR3 is 16 amino acids long.